The present T cell receptor (beta chain) was sequenced within a study of shared clonotypes between healthy human individuals. A note on this clone: Other DNA sequences in the sample encode the same CDR3.

Germline CDR1 is MNHEY and CDR2 is SVGAGI. V was trimmed by 6 bases and J by 2 bases, leaving 10 bases between them. The CDR3 runs 13 residues. Clones were sequenced by immunoSEQ multiplex PCR, and TCRdb holds only the in-frame ones, with some missing. The sample contains about 2.2 million clones, under 95% of which appear only once. Selected positively for CCR7 and CD45RO-negative, naive CD8 cells excluded terminally differentiated effector memory CD45RA+ cells. The receptor's source is a man aged 18 to 35 in good health. Some clones in this sample may be carry-over from other donors' samples. Sample: naive CD8+ T cells from PBMCs. The gene calls are TRBV6-5 and TRBJ1-1; no reliable D call. CDR3 coding DNA: TGTGCCAGCAGCCTCACGGGAAACACTGAAGCTTTCTTT. This codes for CASSLTGNTEAFF.